These 5 T cell receptor beta chains share one sample of origin, sequenced in a study of tumor-infiltrating lymphocytes in primary liver carcinoma. Starting material of 400 to 600 ng total RNA yielded TCR beta cDNA via a constant-region primer. ARM-PCR was slightly modified, and three nested multiplex PCR rounds with it gave rise to the TCR beta libraries. Primers for the first two PCR rounds were TRBV1-TRBV30 forward primers and a C-beta reverse primer (about 9 cycles per round). From the multiplex PCR reads, TCRdb called clonotypes with MiXCR, one entry per CDR3 protein. The data hold some 120,000 distinct CDR3 sequences, with 65% observed a single time. Co-extracting RNA and DNA was done with about 18-33 mg of unsorted bulk tissue as input. The sample taken for sequencing was liver tumor tissue from sampling region 1. Subset in this sample: tumor region T1, superior pole. These receptors were obtained from an older woman with primary liver carcinoma and hepatitis B virus infection.

This clonotype was observed a single time. One end of the junction is discordant with germline, which a read error may explain. The chain links TRBV4-1 to TRBJ2-5, with D uncertain. CDR1 MGHRA and CDR2 YSYEKL come from the germline V gene. The CDR3 has 14 residues. CDR3 coding DNA: TGCGCCAGCGGCCCTATAAGGGCCCAAGGGACCCAGTACTTC. Translated, it gives CASGPIRAQGTQYF.

V and J are TRBV19 and TRBJ2-3; TRBD1 or TRBD2 may be the D gene (6 bases each). V was clipped by 5 bases and J by 1 base, with 13 bases between them. Germline V gene sequence: CDR1 LNHDA, CDR2 SQIVND (reference sequence). The CDR3 totals 15 residues. The CDR3 coding sequence is TGTGCCAGTAGTGAGGGGGGCGGCGGCACAGATACGCAGTATTTT. The encoded protein is CASSEGGGGTDTQYF. Full variable domain (missing parts from reference TRBV19 and TRBJ2-3): DGGITQSPKYLFRKEGQNVTLSCEQNLNHDAMYWYRQDPGQGLRLIYYSQIVNDFQKGDIAEGYSVSREKKESFPLTVTSAQKNPTAFYLCASSEGGGGTDTQYFGPGTRLTVL.

For this clonotype: It may be a read error: a sequence one base away is much more abundant. V is TRBV6-5 and J is TRBJ1-1; possible D gene TRBD1, 5 bases. This CDR3 spans 15 amino acids. Trimming removed 7 bases from V and 12 bases from J, with 27 bases in between. Germline values: CDR1 MNHEY, CDR2 SVGAGI. The CDR3 nucleotides are TGTGCCAGCACCCAGGGTGGAGGCGCCCAAAGAATAACTTTCTTT. Its translation is CASTQGGGAQRITFF.

V usage is TRBV11-3 and J usage is TRBJ1-1, with 7 nucleotides matching TRBD1. Trimming took 10 bases from V and 10 from J; bases not matched to a gene: 15. Germline assignment: CDR1 SGHNT and CDR2 YENEEA. This CDR3 is 13 amino acids long. CDR3 nucleotide sequence: TGTGCCACCGGCTCAATTGGGACAGAAGTAGCTTTCTTT. Residues: CATGSIGTEVAFF. Filled out from reference TRBV11-3 and TRBJ1-1, the complete variable domain reads EAGVVQSPRYKIIEKKQPVAFWCNPISGHNTLYWYLQNLGQGPELLIRYENEEAVDDSQLPKDRFSAERLKGVDSTLKIQPAELGDSAVYLCATGSIGTEVAFFGQGTRLTVV.

A remark on this clonotype: Lacking the conserved final phenylalanine or tryptophan, this CDR3 likely reflects a read error. The rearrangement joins TRBV14 to TRBJ2-1, with 12 bases that match TRBD2. CDR1 and CDR2 (germline): SGHDN, FVKESK. The CDR3 is 15 amino acids. This CDR3 reads CANSQLTSGSNEQFL. As DNA, the CDR3 is TGTGCCAACAGCCAACTGACTAGCGGGAGCAATGAGCAGTTCTTA.